This T cell receptor (beta chain) emerged from a study of T cells in Graves' hyperthyroidism and ophthalmopathy (dated by TCRdb to the late 2010s). Context from the whole study: Peripheral blood was collected at initial diagnosis, before any treatment. The 100 discovery patients were randomly split 7:3 into training and test sets. Following sampling, methimazole starting at 30 mg daily was given to hyperthyroidism patients, and high-dose intravenous methylprednisolone was given to ophthalmopathy patients. Thyroid tissue and blood T-cell repertoires from about 6 Graves' hyperthyroidism patients were also compared in the study. An independent validation cohort of under 20 hyperthyroidism patients and approximately 15 patients who later progressed to ophthalmopathy tested prospective prediction of ophthalmopathy. The paper describes TCR Vbeta CDR3 sequencing of 120 to 150 peripheral blood samples, made up of roughly 45 ophthalmopathy patients, approximately 76 hyperthyroidism patients and 17 progressor patients. A discovery cohort of about 95 patients, 43 with Graves' ophthalmopathy and 57 with stable Graves' hyperthyroidism, was used to find distinguishing TCR V-J signatures.

In the ophthalmopathy patients, disease was moderately to severely active, with a Clinical Activity Score of 3 or more, a NOSPECS grade of 4 or more, and a duration of less than 3 months. Exclusion was applied to patients with uncontrolled infections, other autoimmune diseases, pregnancy or lactation. Diagnoses were established on the basis of clinical symptoms, serum thyroxine and TRAb, thyroid ultrasound, and orbital computed tomography. PBMCs were isolated from roughly 10 ml of fresh peripheral blood by Ficoll-Paque density gradient centrifugation. Total RNA was extracted using Trizol reagent, and RNA quality was assessed on an Agilent 2100 Bioanalyzer. This clonotype was recorded many times. What this receptor recognizes is not known. No base qualities exist here, and no much larger clone lies one base off it. Findings and caveats that apply to the study as a whole: Sample size was not statistically predetermined, and investigators were not blinded to group allocation. In validation, the model predicted progression to ophthalmopathy with over 60% sensitivity and 72% to 85% specificity, a median of about six months before onset. A model built on a 13 V-J signature distinguished ophthalmopathy from stable hyperthyroidism, reaching over 85% sensitivity and 81.08% specificity in cross-validation and 80%/75% in testing. Most expanded thyroid clonotypes (frequency above 0.001) were also found in blood, which suggests that blood repertoires may mirror thyroid immune responses.

The TCR beta CDR3 regions were amplified from the RNA transcripts. The TCR CDR3 was subjected to a first round of RT-PCR using the HTBI primer set and the Qiagen OneStep RT-PCR kit. The libraries were constructed in a second round of multiplex PCR and then size-selected and purified. Libraries were sequenced paired-end with 100 bp reads on an Illumina HiSeq2000. Regarding the original processing steps: SOAPnuke was used to process the raw data, throwing out any read that contained adapters or uncalled bases, had a mean Phred below 15, or lacked an exact constant-primer or identifier match. High-quality paired reads were merged with COPE v1.2.5, and unique nucleotide sequences were defined as clonotypes. MiTCR v1.1 was used to align the clonotypes against IMGT TRBV, TRBD and TRBJ reference segments. The analysis included only V-J combinations with a frequency above 0.0001, which together covered around 99% of the repertoires. A TCS score was defined as the ratio between F50 (clonal expansion) and ExV (chaos), using BLOSUM62-based TCRdist between CDR3 peptides within each V-J. Welch's t-statistics and random forest reduced around 520 V-J features to 10 to 15, which were used in a naive Bayes classifier (R e1071). TCRdb reran the public reads through fastp at Q25 and MiXCR, keeping productive beta chains. Here each entry gathers all rows of one CDR3 protein and keeps the most common genes and DNA. The V and J calls shown here were made by TCRdb, not taken from the authors' results. Within this sample are approximately 400,000 distinct CDR3 sequences, with roughly 15% of them counted one time only. About 18% of the sample comes from the top ten.

The CDR3 runs 15 residues from the cysteine to the phenylalanine. CDR3 DNA is the only sequence kept; it has 45 bases, read in frame from the first base. As encoded in the germline V gene (reference sequence), CDR1 is SEHNR while CDR2 is FQNEAQ. V lost 1 base and J lost 7 bases; the stretch between them is 13 bases long. This sequence originates from a woman in her twenties or thirties with Graves' ophthalmopathy. The sample consisted of blood. The V gene is TRBV7-9 and the J gene is TRBJ1-4; there is no confident call for the D gene. The nucleotides read TGTGCCAGCAGCTTAGGAGTCGCCGGGCCTGAAAAACTGTTTTTT. This sequence encodes CASSLGVAGPEKLFF.